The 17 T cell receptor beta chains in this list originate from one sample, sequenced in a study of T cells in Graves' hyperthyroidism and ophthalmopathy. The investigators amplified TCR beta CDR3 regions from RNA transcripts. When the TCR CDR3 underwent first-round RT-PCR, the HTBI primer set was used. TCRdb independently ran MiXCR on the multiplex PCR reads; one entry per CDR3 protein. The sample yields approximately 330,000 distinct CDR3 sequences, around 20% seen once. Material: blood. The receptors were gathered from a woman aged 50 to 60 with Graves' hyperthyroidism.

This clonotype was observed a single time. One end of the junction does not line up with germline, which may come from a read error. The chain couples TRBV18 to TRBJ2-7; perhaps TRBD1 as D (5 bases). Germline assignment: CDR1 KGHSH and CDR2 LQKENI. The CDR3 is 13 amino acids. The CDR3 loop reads CAGSLTPGREQYF. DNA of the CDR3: TGTGCCGGCTCATTGACCCCAGGGCGCGAGCAGTACTTC.

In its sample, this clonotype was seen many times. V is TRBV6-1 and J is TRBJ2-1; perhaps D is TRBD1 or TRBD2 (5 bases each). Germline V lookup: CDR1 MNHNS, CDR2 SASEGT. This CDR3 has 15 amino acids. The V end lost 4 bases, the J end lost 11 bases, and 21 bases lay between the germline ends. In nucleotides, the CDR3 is TGTGCCAGCAGTGCCAACTCCGGGGCCGAATCTAAGCAGTTCTTC. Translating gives CASSANSGAESKQFF.

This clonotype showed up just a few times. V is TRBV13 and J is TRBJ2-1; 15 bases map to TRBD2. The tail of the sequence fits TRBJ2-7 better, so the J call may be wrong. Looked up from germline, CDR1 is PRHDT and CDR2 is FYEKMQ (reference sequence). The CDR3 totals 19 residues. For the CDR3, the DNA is TGTGCCAGCAGCTCCCGGACTAGCGGGAGGGTTAGCTCCTACAATGAGCAGTACTTC. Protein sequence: CASSSRTSGRVSSYNEQYF.

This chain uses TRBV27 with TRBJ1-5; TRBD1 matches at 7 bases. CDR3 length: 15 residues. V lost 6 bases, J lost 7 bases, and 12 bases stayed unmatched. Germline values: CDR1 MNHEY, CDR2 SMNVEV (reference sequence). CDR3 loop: CASRTHQGEIQPQHF. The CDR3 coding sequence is TGTGCCAGCAGAACTCATCAGGGGGAAATCCAGCCCCAGCATTTT.

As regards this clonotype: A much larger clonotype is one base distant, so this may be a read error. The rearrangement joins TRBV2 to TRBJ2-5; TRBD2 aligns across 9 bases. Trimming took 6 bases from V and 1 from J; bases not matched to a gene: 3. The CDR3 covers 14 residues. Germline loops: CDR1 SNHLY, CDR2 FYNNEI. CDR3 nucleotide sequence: TGTGCCAGCAGGCGACTAGCGGTCCAAGAGACCCAGTACTTC. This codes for CASRRLAVQETQYF.

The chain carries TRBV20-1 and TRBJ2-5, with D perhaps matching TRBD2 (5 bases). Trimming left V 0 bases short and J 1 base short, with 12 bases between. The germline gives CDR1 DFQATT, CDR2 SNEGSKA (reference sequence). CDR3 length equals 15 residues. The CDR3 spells CSARDREGSQETQYF. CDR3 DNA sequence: TGCAGTGCTAGAGATCGAGAGGGCAGCCAAGAGACCCAGTACTTC.

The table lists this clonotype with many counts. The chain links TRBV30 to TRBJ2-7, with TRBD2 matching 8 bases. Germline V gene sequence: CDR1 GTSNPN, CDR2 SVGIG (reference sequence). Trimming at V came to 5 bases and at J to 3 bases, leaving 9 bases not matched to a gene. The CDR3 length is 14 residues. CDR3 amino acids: CAWAPGGGIYEQYF. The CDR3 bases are TGTGCCTGGGCGCCCGGGGGGGGGATCTACGAGCAGTACTTC.

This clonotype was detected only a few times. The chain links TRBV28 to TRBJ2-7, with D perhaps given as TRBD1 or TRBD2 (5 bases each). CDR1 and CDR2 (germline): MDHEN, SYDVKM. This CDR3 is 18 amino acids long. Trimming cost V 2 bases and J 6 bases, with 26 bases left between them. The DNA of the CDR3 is TGTGCCAGCAGTTTAATTGATATCGGGGCCTCGTTTAAGGTCGAGCAGTACTTC. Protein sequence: CASSLIDIGASFKVEQYF.

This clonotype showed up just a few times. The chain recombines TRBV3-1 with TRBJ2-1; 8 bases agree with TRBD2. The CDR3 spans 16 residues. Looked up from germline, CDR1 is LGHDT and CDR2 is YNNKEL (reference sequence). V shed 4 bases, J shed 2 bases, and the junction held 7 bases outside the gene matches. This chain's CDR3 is CASSLQAGVAYNEQFF. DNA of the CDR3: TGTGCCAGCAGCCTCCAAGCGGGAGTTGCCTACAATGAGCAGTTCTTC.

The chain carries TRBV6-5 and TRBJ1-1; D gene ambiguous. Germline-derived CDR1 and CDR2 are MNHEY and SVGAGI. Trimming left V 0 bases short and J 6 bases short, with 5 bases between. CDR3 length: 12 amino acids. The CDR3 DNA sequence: TGTGCCAGCAGTTACTCAGGGTCTGAAGCTTTCTTT. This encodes CASSYSGSEAFF.

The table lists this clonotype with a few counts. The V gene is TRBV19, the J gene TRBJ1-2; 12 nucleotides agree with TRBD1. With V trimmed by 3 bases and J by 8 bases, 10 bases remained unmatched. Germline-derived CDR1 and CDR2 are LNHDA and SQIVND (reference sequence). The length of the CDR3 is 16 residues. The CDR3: CASSISPGQGAKGYTF. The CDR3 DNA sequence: TGTGCCAGTAGTATTAGCCCGGGACAGGGGGCGAAGGGCTACACCTTC.

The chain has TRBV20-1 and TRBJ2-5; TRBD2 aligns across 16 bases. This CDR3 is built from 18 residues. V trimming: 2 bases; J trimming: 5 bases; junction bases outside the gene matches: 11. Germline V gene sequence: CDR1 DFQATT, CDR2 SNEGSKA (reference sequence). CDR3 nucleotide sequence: TGCAGTGCTAGATACCCTCTGGGACTAGCGGGAGGGGGGGAGACCCAGTACTTC. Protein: CSARYPLGLAGGGETQYF.

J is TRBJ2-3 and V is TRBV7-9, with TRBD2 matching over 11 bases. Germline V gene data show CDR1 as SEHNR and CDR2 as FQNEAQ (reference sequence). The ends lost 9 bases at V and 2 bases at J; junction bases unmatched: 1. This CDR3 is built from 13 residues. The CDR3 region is CARGLADTDTQYF. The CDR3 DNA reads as TGTGCCAGGGGACTAGCGGACACAGATACGCAGTATTTT.

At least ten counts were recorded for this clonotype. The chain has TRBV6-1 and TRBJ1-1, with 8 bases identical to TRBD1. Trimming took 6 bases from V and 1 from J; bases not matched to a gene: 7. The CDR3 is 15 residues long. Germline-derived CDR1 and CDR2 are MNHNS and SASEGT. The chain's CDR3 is CASRADRASNTEAFF. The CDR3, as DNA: TGTGCCAGCAGAGCGGACAGGGCCTCGAACACTGAAGCTTTCTTT.

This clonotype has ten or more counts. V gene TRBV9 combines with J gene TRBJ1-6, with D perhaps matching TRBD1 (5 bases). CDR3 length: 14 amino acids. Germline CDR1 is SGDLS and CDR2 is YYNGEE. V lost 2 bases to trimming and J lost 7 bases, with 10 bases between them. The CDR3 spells CASSVGGDNSPLHF. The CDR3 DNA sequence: TGTGCCAGCAGCGTCGGGGGAGACAATTCACCCCTCCACTTT.

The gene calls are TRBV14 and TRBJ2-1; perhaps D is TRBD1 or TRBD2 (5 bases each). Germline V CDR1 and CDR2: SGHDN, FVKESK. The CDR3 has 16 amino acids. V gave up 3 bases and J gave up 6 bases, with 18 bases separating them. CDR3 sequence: CASSQLGTAGSNEQFF. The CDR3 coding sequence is TGTGCCAGCAGCCAGCTGGGGACCGCTGGAAGCAATGAGCAGTTCTTC. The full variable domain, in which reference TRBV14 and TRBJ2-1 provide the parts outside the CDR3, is EAGVTQFPSHSVIEKGQTVTLRCDPISGHDNLYWYRRVMGKEIKFLLHFVKESKQDESGMPNNRFLAERTGGTYSTLKVQPAELEDSGVYFCASSQLGTAGSNEQFFGPGTRLTVL.

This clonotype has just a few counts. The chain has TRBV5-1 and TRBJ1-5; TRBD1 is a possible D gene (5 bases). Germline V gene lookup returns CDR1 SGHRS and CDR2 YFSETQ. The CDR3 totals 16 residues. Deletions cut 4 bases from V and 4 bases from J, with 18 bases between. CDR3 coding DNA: TGCGCCAGCAGCGCGGGGACGGGGGGTCGGAATCAGCCCCAGCATTTT. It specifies CASSAGTGGRNQPQHF.